These 4 T cell receptor beta chains originate from one sample sequenced in a study of radiotherapy plus CTLA-4 blockade in lung cancer. Libraries were prepared by immunoSEQ multiplex PCR; TCRdb keeps only in-frame clonotypes and omits some of them. The sample includes about 18,000 clones, approximately 85% of them seen just once. Sequencing was performed on peripheral blood, taken from a patient treated with radiotherapy plus ipilimumab. The receptors were sampled from a human donor with non-small cell lung cancer whose response to radiotherapy plus ipilimumab could not be evaluated.

The gene calls are TRBV29-1 and TRBJ2-5; TRBD2 matches 11 bases. The germline V gene has CDR1 SQVTM and CDR2 ANQGSEA. The CDR3 extends over 13 amino acids. Trimming removed 2 bases from V and 5 bases from J; junction bases left unmatched: 1. CDR3 coding DNA: TGCAGCGTTGAACTAGCGGGGGGTGAGACCCAGTACTTC. Amino acid sequence: CSVELAGGETQYF.

The rearrangement joins TRBV28 to TRBJ2-7, with TRBD1 identical over 11 bases. Losses at the gene ends were 7 bases for V and 7 bases for J; bases not matched to a gene: 15. Germline V CDR1 and CDR2: MDHEN, SYDVKM. The CDR3 runs 16 residues. The CDR3 DNA reads as TGTGCCAGCACCCCAAAGATCCCGGGACAGGGGGGGGAGCAGTACTTC. This sequence encodes CASTPKIPGQGGEQYF.

V usage is TRBV4-3 and J usage is TRBJ1-3, with TRBD1 identical over 9 bases. From germline, CDR1 is LGHNA and CDR2 YSLEER. With V trimmed by 0 bases and J by 0 bases, 6 bases remained unmatched. CDR3 length: 18 residues. CDR3 region: CASSQDVPGQGSGNTIYF. Here the CDR3 DNA reads TGCGCCAGCAGCCAAGATGTGCCGGGACAGGGCTCTGGAAACACCATATATTTT.

J is TRBJ1-5 and V is TRBV2, with D uncertain. V dropped 7 bases and J dropped 2 bases, with 12 bases sitting between them. Germline loops: CDR1 SNHLY, CDR2 FYNNEI. The CDR3 is made up of 14 amino acids. CDR3 sequence reads: CASTPIGGNQPQHF. The CDR3 DNA reads as TGTGCCAGCACCCCAATCGGTGGCAATCAGCCCCAGCATTTT.